This T cell receptor (beta chain) stems from a study of regulatory T cells in long-lasting Graves disease. The overall study: Freshly diagnosed Graves' patients had used antithyroid drugs for under 3 months.

The time point denotes: newly diagnosed GD, antithyroid drugs for less than 3 months. There was RNA extracted from PBMCs, and the TCR library was made from it. This clonotype was seen repeatedly, ten times or more. Investigators prepared the TCR beta libraries by applying iRepertoire HTBI primers and Arm-PCR of CDR3 regions. TCRdb reprocessed the multiplex PCR reads via MiXCR and lists one record per CDR3 protein. The sample holds 680,000 or so distinct CDR3 sequences, 15% to 20% seen once. The same sample was also used in a study of T cells in Graves' hyperthyroidism and ophthalmopathy. That study reports: Researchers defined stable Graves' hyperthyroidism as no ophthalmopathy progression within 18 months. The majority of expanded thyroid clonotypes above 0.001 also appeared in blood.

This receptor was identified in a woman in her twenties or thirties with Graves disease. The sequences come from peripheral blood mononuclear cells (PBMCs), collected at new diagnosis, from a patient treated with antithyroid drugs.

CDR3 sequence (DNA): TGTGCCACCAGTGATCAGGACTTAAACTCCTACAATGAGCAGTTCTTC. Translated, it gives CATSDQDLNSYNEQFF. This sequence joins TRBV24-1 and TRBJ2-1, with D possibly being TRBD2 (5 bases). Germline lookup yields CDR1 KGHDR and CDR2 SFDVKD. The CDR3 sequence is 16 residues long. Trimming took off 3 bases at V and 0 bases at J, with 11 bases between the two ends.